This T cell receptor (beta chain) was sequenced in a study of shared clonotypes between healthy human individuals. Study-level findings and limits: Even with large depth, rarefaction showed that sorted-subset sequencing was incomplete. A reduction in generation probabilities was seen for non-shared clonotypes relative to those shared by all four donors.

The study separated CD4+ cells into CD45RA+ naive and CD45RA-negative memory subsets. With 2 bases removed from V and 1 base from J, the gap between germline ends came to 8 bases. The CDR3 runs to 15 residues. Germline V gives CDR1 MDHEN, CDR2 SYDVKM. The assay was immunoSEQ multiplex PCR, and TCRdb's table has in-frame clones only and misses some. The sample lists more than 2 million clones, 90% to 96% occurring once. Comment on this clone: Its antigen is unidentified.

The TCR was taken from a man aged 18 to 35 in good health. The source material was naive CD4+ T cells sorted from blood. The subset was: CD45RA+ positively selected. The V call is TRBV28, the J call TRBJ2-2; D unclear. DNA of the CDR3: TGTGCCAGCAGTTTAGGGGTCTTGAACACCGGGGAGCTGTTTTTT. This gives the protein CASSLGVLNTGELFF.